Listed here are 32 T cell receptor beta chains from one sample, sequenced in a study of control samples from healthy donors and cancer patients. Sequencing was performed with immunoSEQ multiplex PCR; in TCRdb, only in-frame clones are kept and a portion is missing. The data show around 100,000 clones, about 90% seen once. Input material: blood. The receptors were sampled from a woman younger than 30 in good health.

In this sample, this clone turned up once. The CDR3 DNA sequence: TGTGCCATCGTGGGACAGGGGGCGGTCGGCTACACCTTC. Amino acid sequence: CAIVGQGAVGYTF. The rearrangement joins TRBV6-5 to TRBJ1-2, with 12 bases aligning to TRBD1. The ends lost 10 bases at V and 8 bases at J; junction bases unmatched: 8. The CDR3 spans 13 residues. Per germline, CDR1 MNHEY and CDR2 SVGAGI.

The CDR3 DNA is TGTGCCAGCAGTGAAAGGGCAGGGGGTAAAACAGATACGCAGTATTTT. Translation: CASSERAGGKTDTQYF. The chain couples TRBV6-1 to TRBJ2-3; 7 bases are shared with TRBD1. Trimming at V came to 2 bases and at J to 3 bases, leaving 8 bases not matched to a gene. CDR3 length equals 16 residues. The germline gives CDR1 MNHNS, CDR2 SASEGT.

The chain uses TRBV27 and TRBJ1-2, with TRBD1 as a possible D gene (5 bases). Trimming took 6 bases from V and 2 from J, leaving 13 bases between them. Germline V CDR1 and CDR2: MNHEY, SMNVEV (reference sequence). The CDR3 totals 14 residues. CDR3 residues: CASSRGHPNYGYTF. DNA of the CDR3: TGTGCCAGCAGCCGAGGACACCCCAACTATGGCTACACCTTC.

This chain links TRBV14 with TRBJ2-7; the D call may be TRBD1 or TRBD2 (5 bases each). Trimming removed 0 bases from V and 5 bases from J, with 8 bases in between. Germline CDR1 SGHDN, CDR2 FVKESK. This CDR3 is 13 amino acids long. CDR3 coding DNA: TGTGCCAGCAGCCAAGAGTGGGGGAACGAGCAGTACTTC. Encoded protein: CASSQEWGNEQYF.

The V and J genes are TRBV4-1 and TRBJ2-7; tentative D call: TRBD1 (6 bases). The CDR3 totals 15 residues. V lost 4 bases and J 2 bases, leaving 15 bases between the germline ends. The germline gives CDR1 MGHRA, CDR2 YSYEKL. CDR3 nucleotide sequence: TGCGCCAGCAGCCCACAACCGGGACACCCCTACGAGCAGTACTTC. Encoded protein: CASSPQPGHPYEQYF.

The chain has TRBV4-1 and TRBJ2-6, with D possibly matching TRBD2 (5 bases). The CDR3 has 17 residues. Trimming left V 4 bases short and J 1 base short, with 14 bases between. Germline values: CDR1 MGHRA, CDR2 YSYEKL. The CDR3 bases are TGCGCCAGCAGCCGGACGGACGGGGATTCTGGGGCCAACGTCCTGACTTTC. Translated, it gives CASSRTDGDSGANVLTF.

The rearrangement joins TRBV6-2 or TRBV6-3 to TRBJ2-5; 10 nucleotides line up with TRBD2. Germline values: CDR1 MNHEY, CDR2 SVGEGT. The CDR3 runs 14 residues. Trimming at V came to 5 bases and at J to 4 bases, leaving 4 bases not matched to a gene. The DNA of the CDR3 is TGTGCCAGCAGTAGACCTAGCGGGAGAGAGACCCAGTACTTC. It translates to CASSRPSGRETQYF.

V gene TRBV11-2 combines with J gene TRBJ1-6, with D perhaps TRBD1 (5 bases). Trimming removed 4 bases from V and 10 bases from J, with 20 bases in between. The CDR3 runs to 16 residues. Germline V gene sequence: CDR1 SGHAT, CDR2 FQNNGV. The CDR3 bases are TGTGCCAGCAGCTCCCTATCGGGCGGGGCAAGGTCACCCCTCCACTTT. Amino acids: CASSSLSGGARSPLHF. Full variable domain (rest looked up from reference TRBV11-2 and TRBJ1-6): EAGVAQSPRYKIIEKRQSVAFWCNPISGHATLYWYQQILGQGPKLLIQFQNNGVVDDSQLPKDRFSAERLKGVDSTLKIQPAKLEDSAVYLCASSSLSGGARSPLHFGNGTRLTVT.

The gene calls are TRBV7-8 and TRBJ1-6, with D unclear. This CDR3 has 15 residues. Trimming took 5 bases from V and 10 from J, leaving 18 bases between them. Germline lookup yields CDR1 SGHVS and CDR2 FQNEAQ. The CDR3 spells CASSPMDFGGSPLHF. Here the CDR3 DNA reads TGTGCCAGCAGCCCCATGGACTTTGGAGGCTCACCCCTCCACTTT.

This clone has just one count. The chain links TRBV4-2 to TRBJ1-5; D gene unclear. V dropped 4 bases and J dropped 1 base, with 5 bases sitting between them. CDR3 size: 13 residues. The germline gives CDR1 LGHNA, CDR2 YNFKEQ. In DNA, the CDR3 is TGTGCCAGCAGCCCTTCCAGCAATCAGCCCCAGCATTTT. It codes for CASSPSSNQPQHF.

This chain connects TRBV18 to TRBJ1-4; TRBD1 matches at 7 bases. CDR3 length: 20 residues. Unmatched junction bases numbered 16, after V lost 1 base and J lost 2 bases. Germline V gives CDR1 KGHSH, CDR2 LQKENI. In DNA, the CDR3 is TGTGCCAGCTCACCACTAAGTGTAGACAGGGCTTTCCGGACTAATGAAAAACTGTTTTTT. Amino acids: CASSPLSVDRAFRTNEKLFF.

The chain has TRBV12-3 or TRBV12-4 and TRBJ1-1; D not resolved. This CDR3 is 13 amino acids long. V was shortened by 5 bases and J by 3 bases, with 10 bases between the two germline ends. The CDR3 is CASSPNGDTEAFF. CDR3 nucleotides: TGTGCCAGCAGTCCAAACGGGGACACTGAAGCTTTCTTT.

This clone was seen just once. The V call is TRBV10-1, the J call TRBJ2-3; no firm D call. Germline CDR1 and CDR2: WNHNN and SYGVQD (reference sequence). V was cut by 6 bases and J by 5 bases, with 18 bases left in between. The CDR3 is 15 amino acids. The CDR3 is CASSLSLTGKDTQYF. CDR3 DNA: TGCGCCAGCAGCTTGAGTCTGACTGGGAAAGATACGCAGTATTTT.

The chain couples TRBV2 to TRBJ1-5; a weak D match, TRBD1 (5 bases). V dropped 7 bases and J dropped 3 bases, with 16 bases sitting between them. CDR3 length: 15 amino acids. Germline V CDR1 and CDR2: SNHLY, FYNNEI. CDR3: CASNPGRLYNQPQHF. The CDR3 region has the DNA TGTGCCAGCAATCCGGGACGGCTGTACAATCAGCCCCAGCATTTT.

This chain connects TRBV5-3 to TRBJ2-1; no clear D. TRBV5-3 is identified as an open reading frame with a role that is uncertain. Trimming cost V 4 bases and J 4 bases, with 12 bases left between them. This CDR3 region has 14 residues. Written as DNA, the CDR3 is TGTGCCAGAAGCCATCGACATCCATACAATGAGCAGTTCTTC. Residues: CARSHRHPYNEQFF.

This chain joins TRBV4-3 and TRBJ2-3; 11 bases map to TRBD2. The CDR3 consists of 19 residues. CDR1 LGHNA and CDR2 YSLEER come from the germline V gene. Trimming took 3 bases from V and 2 from J; bases not matched to a gene: 13. CDR3 DNA: TGCGCCAGCAGCCAGTCGGCCGGACTAGCGGGCCGGTCCACAGATACGCAGTATTTT. Its translation is CASSQSAGLAGRSTDTQYF.

V gene TRBV6-5 combines with J gene TRBJ2-7; 7 nucleotides match TRBD2. This CDR3 has 16 amino acids. CDR1 is MNHEY and CDR2 is SVGAGI in the germline V gene. Unmatched junction bases numbered 7, after V lost 0 bases and J lost 2 bases. CDR3 nucleotide sequence: TGTGCCAGCAGTTACTCGGCTAGCGGTTACCCCTACGAGCAGTACTTC. It specifies CASSYSASGYPYEQYF.

This clone was counted once. The rearrangement links TRBV29-1 to TRBJ1-1, with 7 nucleotides matching TRBD1. J lost 7 bases, V lost 1 base, and 9 bases had no gene match. This CDR3 is 14 amino acids long. Germline V gene lookup returns CDR1 SQVTM and CDR2 ANQGSEA. CDR3 sequence: CSVEALDRAGEAFF. Here the CDR3 DNA reads TGCAGCGTTGAAGCTCTAGACAGGGCTGGTGAAGCTTTCTTT.

The gene calls are TRBV27 and TRBJ2-2; D unresolved. Trimming shortened V by 5 bases and J by 1 base, and 8 bases separated the two germline ends. Germline values: CDR1 MNHEY, CDR2 SMNVEV (reference sequence). CDR3 length: 14 residues. CDR3 DNA sequence: TGTGCCAGCAGTGACCTGTGGAACACCGGGGAGCTGTTTTTT. Translation: CASSDLWNTGELFF.

There are a few counts of this clone. V is TRBV5-4 and J is TRBJ1-5, with no clear D. The CDR3 length is 14 residues. Germline CDR1 and CDR2: SGHNT and YYREEE (reference sequence). V gave up 0 bases and J gave up 4 bases, with 8 bases separating them. DNA of the CDR3: TGTGCCAGCAGCTTGGGCAGGACTAATCAGCCCCAGCATTTT. Its protein product is CASSLGRTNQPQHF.

The V gene is TRBV2, the J gene TRBJ1-5, with 8 bases lining up with TRBD1. With 6 bases clipped from V and 3 bases from J, the junction kept 10 bases outside the gene matches. Germline loops: CDR1 SNHLY, CDR2 FYNNEI. CDR3 length: 16 residues. In DNA form, the CDR3 reads TGTGCCAGCAGAAGGGACAGGTTCGGCACCAATCAGCCCCAGCATTTT. Residues: CASRRDRFGTNQPQHF.

The V gene is TRBV5-6, the J gene TRBJ2-1; a weak D match, TRBD1 (5 bases). Germline V gene lookup returns CDR1 SGHDT and CDR2 YYEEEE. The CDR3 is 15 residues long. V lost 4 bases, J lost 5 bases, and 16 bases lay in between. CDR3 protein: CASSGATISHNEQFF. In DNA, the CDR3 is TGTGCCAGCAGCGGGGCCACGATTTCACACAATGAGCAGTTCTTC.

The chain has TRBV10-1 and TRBJ1-2, with D hard to call. With 4 bases removed from V and 4 bases from J, the gap between germline ends came to 7 bases. CDR3 size: 12 residues. Germline CDR1 is WNHNN and CDR2 is SYGVQD (reference sequence). The CDR3 sequence is CASSGNLYGYTF. The CDR3 nucleotides are TGCGCCAGCAGTGGGAACCTCTATGGCTACACCTTC.

The J gene is TRBJ2-1, the V gene TRBV7-2; TRBD2 matches at 8 bases. CDR1 is SGHTA, CDR2 FQGNSA, per germline. After removal of 3 bases from V and 9 bases from J, the junction contained 7 bases not matched to a gene. The CDR3 consists of 14 residues. As DNA, the CDR3 is TGTGCCAGCAGCTTGGGAGCGGGGGTGAGTGAGCAGTTCTTC. This sequence encodes CASSLGAGVSEQFF. Combining the CDR3 with reference TRBV7-2 and TRBJ2-1 gives the whole variable domain GAGVSQSPSNKVTEKGKDVELRCDPISGHTALYWYRQSLGQGLEFLIYFQGNSAPDKSGLPSDRFSAERTGGSVSTLTIQRTQQEDSAVYLCASSLGAGVSEQFFGPGTRLTVL.

The genes are TRBV5-4 and TRBJ2-2, with D tentatively TRBD1 or TRBD2 (5 bases each). Looked up from germline, CDR1 is SGHNT and CDR2 is YYREEE (reference sequence). The CDR3 covers 13 residues. Between the trimmed V and J ends, which lost 4 bases and 7 bases, there was a span of 11 bases. CDR3 sequence: CASSPGTIGELFF. CDR3 sequence (DNA): TGTGCCAGCAGCCCTGGGACGATCGGGGAGCTGTTTTTT.

This clone was seen a single time. The chain employs TRBV4-3 and TRBJ1-1, with D possibly matching TRBD1 (5 bases). The V end lost 4 bases, the J end lost 1 base, and 10 bases lay between the germline ends. The germline gives CDR1 LGHNA, CDR2 YSLEER. CDR3 size: 14 residues. The DNA of the CDR3 is TGCGCCAGCAGCCGCAAGAGGGGGAACACTGAAGCTTTCTTT. This codes for CASSRKRGNTEAFF.

This clone was found once. The CDR3: CASSPDLAGSYNEQFF. Written as DNA, the CDR3 is TGTGCCAGCTCACCGGACCTAGCGGGTAGCTACAATGAGCAGTTCTTC. The chain employs TRBV18 and TRBJ2-1, with 8 bases identical to TRBD2. The J segment lost 3 bases and the V segment lost 3 bases, leaving 7 bases of the junction unmatched. The CDR3 length is 16 residues. The germline CDR1 and CDR2 sequences are KGHSH and LQKENI.

The chain uses TRBV7-2 and TRBJ1-1; 11 nucleotides align to TRBD1. This CDR3 has 12 residues. V lost 5 bases and J lost 11; bases outside the gene matches: 4. Looked up from germline, CDR1 is SGHTA and CDR2 is FQGNSA. CDR3 loop: CASSQGTGGAFF. In DNA, the CDR3 is TGTGCCAGCAGCCAGGGGACAGGGGGGGCTTTCTTT.

The chain recombines TRBV6-6 with TRBJ2-1; the D is unclear. CDR3 length: 11 residues. Germline CDR1 and CDR2: MNHNY and SVGAGI (reference sequence). V lost 7 bases and J lost 10, with 11 bases in between. The CDR3 loop is CASTTGAEQFF. The CDR3 nucleotides are TGTGCCAGCACCACCGGAGCCGAGCAGTTCTTC.

This clone occurred once. The chain uses TRBV7-8 and TRBJ1-1; a possible D gene is TRBD1 (5 bases). V was clipped by 5 bases and J by 1 base, with 14 bases between them. The CDR3 is made up of 15 amino acids. The germline V gene encodes CDR1 SGHVS and CDR2 FQNEAQ. The CDR3 is CASSILGRWNTEAFF. CDR3 nucleotide sequence: TGTGCCAGCAGCATACTGGGACGGTGGAACACTGAAGCTTTCTTT.

This clone was recorded only once. The genes are TRBV4-2 and TRBJ2-5; TRBD1 aligns across 11 bases. V lost 3 bases, J lost 3 bases, and 6 bases stayed unmatched. The CDR3 length is 16 residues. CDR1 is LGHNA and CDR2 is YNFKEQ in the germline V gene. The CDR3 sequence: CASSHSGTGGEETQYF. The CDR3 DNA follows: TGTGCCAGCAGCCATTCCGGGACAGGGGGAGAAGAGACCCAGTACTTC.

This chain links TRBV28 with TRBJ1-2, with D tentatively TRBD1 (5 bases). Trimming stripped 5 bases from V and 0 bases from J, with 7 bases between. This CDR3 spans 13 amino acids. Germline V gives CDR1 MDHEN, CDR2 SYDVKM. CDR3 DNA: TGTGCCAGCAGTAAGACAGCTAACTATGGCTACACCTTC. Protein: CASSKTANYGYTF.